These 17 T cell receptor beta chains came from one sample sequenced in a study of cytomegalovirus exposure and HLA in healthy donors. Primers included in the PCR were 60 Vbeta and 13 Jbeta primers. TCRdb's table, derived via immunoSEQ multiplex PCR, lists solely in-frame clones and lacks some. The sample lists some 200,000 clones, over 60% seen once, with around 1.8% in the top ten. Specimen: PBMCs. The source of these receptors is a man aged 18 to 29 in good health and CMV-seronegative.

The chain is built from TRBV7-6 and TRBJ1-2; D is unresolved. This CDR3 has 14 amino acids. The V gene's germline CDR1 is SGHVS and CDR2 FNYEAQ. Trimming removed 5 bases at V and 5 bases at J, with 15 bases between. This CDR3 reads CASSQREGPYGYTF. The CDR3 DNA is TGTGCCAGCAGCCAGAGGGAAGGGCCTTATGGCTACACCTTC.

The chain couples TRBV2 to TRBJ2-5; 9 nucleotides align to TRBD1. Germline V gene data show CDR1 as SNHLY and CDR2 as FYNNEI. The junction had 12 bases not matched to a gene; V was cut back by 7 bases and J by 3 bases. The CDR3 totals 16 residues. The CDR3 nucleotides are TGTGCCAGCACCCAGAACCGGGACAGGGCCGAAGAGACCCAGTACTTC. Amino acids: CASTQNRDRAEETQYF.

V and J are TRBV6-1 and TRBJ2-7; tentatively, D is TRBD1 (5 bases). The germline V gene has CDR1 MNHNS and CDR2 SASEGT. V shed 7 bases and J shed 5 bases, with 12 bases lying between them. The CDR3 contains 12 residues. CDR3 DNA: TGTGCCAGCAAACCAGACAGCGACGAGCAGTACTTC. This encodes CASKPDSDEQYF.

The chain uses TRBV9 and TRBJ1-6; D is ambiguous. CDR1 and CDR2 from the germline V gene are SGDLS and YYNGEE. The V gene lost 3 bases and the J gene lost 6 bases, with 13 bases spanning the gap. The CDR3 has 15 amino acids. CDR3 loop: CASSGGLPFNSPLHF. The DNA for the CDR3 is TGTGCCAGCAGCGGAGGGTTACCTTTTAATTCACCCCTCCACTTT.

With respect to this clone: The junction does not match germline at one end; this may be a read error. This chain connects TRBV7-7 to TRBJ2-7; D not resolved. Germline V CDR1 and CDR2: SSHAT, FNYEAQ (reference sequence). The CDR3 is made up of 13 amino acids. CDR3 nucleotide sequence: TGTGCTAGCAGCTTCGGAGATTCCTACGAGCAGTACTTC. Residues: CASSFGDSYEQYF.

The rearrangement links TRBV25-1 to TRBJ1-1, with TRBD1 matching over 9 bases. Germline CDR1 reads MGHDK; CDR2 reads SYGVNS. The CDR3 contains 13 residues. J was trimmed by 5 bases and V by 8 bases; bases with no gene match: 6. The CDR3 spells CASLAGQGTEAFF. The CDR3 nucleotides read TGTGCCAGCCTGGCGGGACAGGGAACTGAAGCTTTCTTT. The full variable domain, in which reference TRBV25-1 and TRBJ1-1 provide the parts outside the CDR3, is EADIYQTPRYLVIGTGKKITLECSQTMGHDKMYWYQQDPGMELHLIHYSYGVNSTEKGDLSSESTVSRIRTEHFPLTLESARPSHTSQYLCASLAGQGTEAFFGQGTRLTVV.

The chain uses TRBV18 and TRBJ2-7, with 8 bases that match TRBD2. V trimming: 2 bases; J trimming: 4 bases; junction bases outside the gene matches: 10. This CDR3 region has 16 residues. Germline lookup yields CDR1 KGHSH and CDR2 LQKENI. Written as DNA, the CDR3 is TGTGCCAGCTCACCATTCGCCGGGACTAGTGGGTACGAGCAGTACTTC. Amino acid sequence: CASSPFAGTSGYEQYF.

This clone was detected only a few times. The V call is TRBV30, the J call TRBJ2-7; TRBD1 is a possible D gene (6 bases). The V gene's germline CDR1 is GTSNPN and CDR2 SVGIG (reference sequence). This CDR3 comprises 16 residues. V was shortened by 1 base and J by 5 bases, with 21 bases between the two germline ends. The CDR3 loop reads CAWSEVYRVPSNEQYF. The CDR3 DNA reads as TGTGCCTGGAGTGAGGTATACAGGGTACCATCCAACGAGCAGTACTTC. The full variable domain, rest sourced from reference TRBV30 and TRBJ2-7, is SQTIHQWPATLVQPVGSPLSLECTVEGTSNPNLYWYRQAAGRGLQLLFYSVGIGQISSEVPQNLSASRPQDRQFILSSKKLLLSDSGFYLCAWSEVYRVPSNEQYFGPGTRLTVT.

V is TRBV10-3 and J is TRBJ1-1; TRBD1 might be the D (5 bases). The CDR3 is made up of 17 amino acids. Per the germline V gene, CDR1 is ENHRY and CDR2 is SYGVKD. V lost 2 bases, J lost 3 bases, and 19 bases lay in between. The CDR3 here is CAISEIRPGNMYTEAFF. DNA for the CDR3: TGTGCCATCAGTGAGATCAGGCCAGGGAATATGTACACTGAAGCTTTCTTT.

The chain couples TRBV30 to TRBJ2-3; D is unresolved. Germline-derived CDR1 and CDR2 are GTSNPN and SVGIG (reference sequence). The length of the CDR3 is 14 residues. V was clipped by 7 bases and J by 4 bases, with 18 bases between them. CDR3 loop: CAFNSRWSPDTQYF. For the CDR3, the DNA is TGTGCCTTCAATTCGCGGTGGAGTCCAGATACGCAGTATTTT.

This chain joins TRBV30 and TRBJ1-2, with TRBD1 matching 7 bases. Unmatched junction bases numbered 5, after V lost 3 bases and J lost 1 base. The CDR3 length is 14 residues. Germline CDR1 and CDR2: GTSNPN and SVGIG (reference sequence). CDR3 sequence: CAWSRDSNNYGYTF. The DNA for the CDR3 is TGTGCCTGGAGCCGGGACAGCAATAACTATGGCTACACCTTC. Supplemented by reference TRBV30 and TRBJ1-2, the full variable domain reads SQTIHQWPATLVQPVGSPLSLECTVEGTSNPNLYWYRQAAGRGLQLLFYSVGIGQISSEVPQNLSASRPQDRQFILSSKKLLLSDSGFYLCAWSRDSNNYGYTFGSGTRLTVV.

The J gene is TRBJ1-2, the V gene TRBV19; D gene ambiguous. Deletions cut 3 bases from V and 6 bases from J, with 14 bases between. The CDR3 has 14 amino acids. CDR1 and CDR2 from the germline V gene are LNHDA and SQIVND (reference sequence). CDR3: CASSIGQADDGYTF. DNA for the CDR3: TGTGCCAGTAGTATCGGTCAGGCCGATGATGGCTACACCTTC.

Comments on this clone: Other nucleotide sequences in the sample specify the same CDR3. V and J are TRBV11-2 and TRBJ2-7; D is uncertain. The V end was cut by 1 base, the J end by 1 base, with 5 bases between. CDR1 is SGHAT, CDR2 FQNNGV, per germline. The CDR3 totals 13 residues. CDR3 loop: CASSLVVSYEQYF. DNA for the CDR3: TGTGCCAGCAGCTTAGTAGTATCCTACGAGCAGTACTTC.

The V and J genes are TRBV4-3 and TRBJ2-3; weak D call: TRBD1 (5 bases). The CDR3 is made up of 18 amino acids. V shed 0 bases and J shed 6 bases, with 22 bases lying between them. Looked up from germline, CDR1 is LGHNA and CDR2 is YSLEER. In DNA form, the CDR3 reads TGCGCCAGCAGCCAAGAAGGTTCGGTGGGGCAGGTCTTCGATACGCAGTATTTT. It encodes CASSQEGSVGQVFDTQYF.

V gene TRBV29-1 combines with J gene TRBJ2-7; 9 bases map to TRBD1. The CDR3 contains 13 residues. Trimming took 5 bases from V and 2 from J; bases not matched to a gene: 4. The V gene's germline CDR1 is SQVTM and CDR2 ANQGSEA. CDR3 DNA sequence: TGCAGCGTTTTGACAGGGGGAGCCTACGAGCAGTACTTC. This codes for CSVLTGGAYEQYF.

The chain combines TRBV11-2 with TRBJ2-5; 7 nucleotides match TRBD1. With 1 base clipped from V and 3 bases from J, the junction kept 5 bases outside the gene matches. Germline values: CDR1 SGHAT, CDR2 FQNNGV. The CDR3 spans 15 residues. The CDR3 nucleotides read TGTGCCAGCAGCTTAGTGGGACAGAGGGAAGAGACCCAGTACTTC. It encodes CASSLVGQREETQYF.

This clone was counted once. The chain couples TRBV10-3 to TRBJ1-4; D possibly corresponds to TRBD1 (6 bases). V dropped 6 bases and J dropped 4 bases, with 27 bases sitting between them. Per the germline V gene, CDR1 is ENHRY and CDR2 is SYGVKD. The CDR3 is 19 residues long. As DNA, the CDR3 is TGTGCCATCAGCGACTTAGACAGGACCGAGGGCGGGCTTAATGAAAAACTGTTTTTT. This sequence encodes CAISDLDRTEGGLNEKLFF.